The clone carrying this TCR beta chain was seen a few times. The antigen is undetermined. The data are from a study of early T cells in non-severe SARS-CoV-2 infection. Study-wide points: Clonotype matching in VDJdb favored anti-spike CD8 responses and did not capture private and CD4 specificities.

Attached unique molecular identifiers marked individual cDNA molecules. From the 5' RACE reads, TCRdb called clonotypes with MiXCR, one entry per CDR3 protein. The sample consists of approximately 20,000 distinct CDR3 sequences, around 5.7% of them appearing once. The V end was cut by 3 bases, the J end by 3 bases, with 12 bases between. Germline V gene lookup returns CDR1 SGHVS and CDR2 FNYEAQ. The CDR3 sequence is 14 residues long. The sample comprised whole blood. The J gene is TRBJ2-7, the V gene TRBV7-6; D is perhaps TRBD1 or TRBD2 (5 bases each). The sequence came from an adult who was a healthcare worker with PCR-confirmed SARS-CoV-2 infection or an uninfected control (not recorded which). The CDR3 protein is CASSLAGTDYEQYF. DNA for the CDR3: TGTGCCAGCAGCTTGGCCGGGACGGACTACGAGCAGTACTTC.